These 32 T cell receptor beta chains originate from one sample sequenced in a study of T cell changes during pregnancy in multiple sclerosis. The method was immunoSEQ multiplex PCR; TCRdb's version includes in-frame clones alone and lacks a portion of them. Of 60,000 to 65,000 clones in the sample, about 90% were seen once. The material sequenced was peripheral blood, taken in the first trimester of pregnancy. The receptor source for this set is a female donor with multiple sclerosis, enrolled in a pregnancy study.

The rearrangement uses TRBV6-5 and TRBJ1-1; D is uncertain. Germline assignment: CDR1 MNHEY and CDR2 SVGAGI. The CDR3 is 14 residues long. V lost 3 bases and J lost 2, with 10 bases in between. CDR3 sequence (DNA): TGTGCCAGCAGTTATAGTCGCATAAACACTGAAGCTTTCTTT. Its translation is CASSYSRINTEAFF.

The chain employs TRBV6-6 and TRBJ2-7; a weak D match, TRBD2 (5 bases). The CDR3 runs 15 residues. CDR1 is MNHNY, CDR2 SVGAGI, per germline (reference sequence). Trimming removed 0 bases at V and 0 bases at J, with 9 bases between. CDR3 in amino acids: CASSYSRAGSYEQYF. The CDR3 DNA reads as TGTGCCAGCAGTTACTCGAGGGCCGGCTCCTACGAGCAGTACTTC.

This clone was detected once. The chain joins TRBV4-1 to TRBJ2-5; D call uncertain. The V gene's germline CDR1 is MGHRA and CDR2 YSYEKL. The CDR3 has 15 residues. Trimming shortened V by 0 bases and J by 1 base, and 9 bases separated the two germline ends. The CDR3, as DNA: TGCGCCAGCAGCCAAGAAATTTCTCCCCAAGAGACCCAGTACTTC. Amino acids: CASSQEISPQETQYF.

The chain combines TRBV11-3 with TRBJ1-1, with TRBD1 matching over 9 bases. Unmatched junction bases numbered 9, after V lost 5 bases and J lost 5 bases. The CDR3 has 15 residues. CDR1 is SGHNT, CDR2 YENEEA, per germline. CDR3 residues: CASSPYRGQVTEAFF. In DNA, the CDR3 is TGTGCCAGCAGCCCATACAGGGGGCAAGTTACTGAAGCTTTCTTT.

The CDR3: CASSQWEGRVGYEQYF. CDR3 in DNA: TGTGCCAGCAGCCAATGGGAGGGGAGGGTGGGCTACGAGCAGTACTTC. This rearrangement joins TRBV5-4 to TRBJ2-7; 7 bases match TRBD2. V was clipped by 4 bases and J by 3 bases; unmatched bases: 13. This CDR3 has 16 amino acids. Germline-derived CDR1 and CDR2 are SGHNT and YYREEE (reference sequence).

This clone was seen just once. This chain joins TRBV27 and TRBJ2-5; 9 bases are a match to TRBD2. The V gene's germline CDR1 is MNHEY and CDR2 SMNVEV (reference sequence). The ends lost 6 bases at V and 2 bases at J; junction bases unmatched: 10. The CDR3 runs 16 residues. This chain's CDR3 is CASRALLAGDQETQYF. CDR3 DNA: TGTGCCAGCAGAGCCCTTTTAGCGGGAGATCAAGAGACCCAGTACTTC.

CDR3 residues: CASSITSGRDTDTQYF. CDR3 nucleotide sequence: TGTGCCAGCAGCATAACTAGCGGGAGGGACACAGATACGCAGTATTTT. The chain couples TRBV9 to TRBJ2-3, with 13 bases that match TRBD2. Germline V lookup: CDR1 SGDLS, CDR2 YYNGEE. V was pared by 4 bases and J by 2 bases, with 4 bases of the junction left unmatched. This CDR3 is built from 16 residues.

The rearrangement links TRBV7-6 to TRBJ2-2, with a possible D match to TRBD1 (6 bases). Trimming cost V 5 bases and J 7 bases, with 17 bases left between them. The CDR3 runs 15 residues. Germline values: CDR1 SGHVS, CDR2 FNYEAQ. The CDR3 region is CASSLQTGSGGELFF. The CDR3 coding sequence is TGTGCCAGCAGCCTACAAACAGGGTCGGGCGGGGAGCTGTTTTTT. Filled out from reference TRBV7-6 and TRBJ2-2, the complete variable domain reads GAGVSQSPRYKVTKRGQDVALRCDPISGHVSLYWYRQALGQGPEFLTYFNYEAQQDKSGLPNDRFSAERPEGSISTLTIQRTEQRDSAMYRCASSLQTGSGGELFFGEGSRLTVL.

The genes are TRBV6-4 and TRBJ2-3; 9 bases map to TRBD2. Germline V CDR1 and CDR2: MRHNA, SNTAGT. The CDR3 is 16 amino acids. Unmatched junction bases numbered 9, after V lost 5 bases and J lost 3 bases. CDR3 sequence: CASSPNSGSSTDTQYF. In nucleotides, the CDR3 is TGTGCCAGCAGTCCGAATAGCGGGAGTTCGACAGATACGCAGTATTTT.

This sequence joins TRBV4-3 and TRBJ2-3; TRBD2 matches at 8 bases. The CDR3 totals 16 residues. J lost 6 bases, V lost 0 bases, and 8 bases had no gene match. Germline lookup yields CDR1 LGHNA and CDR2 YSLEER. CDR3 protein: CASSQDPRGAHDTQYF. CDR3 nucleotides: TGCGCCAGCAGCCAAGATCCGCGGGGGGCCCACGATACGCAGTATTTT.

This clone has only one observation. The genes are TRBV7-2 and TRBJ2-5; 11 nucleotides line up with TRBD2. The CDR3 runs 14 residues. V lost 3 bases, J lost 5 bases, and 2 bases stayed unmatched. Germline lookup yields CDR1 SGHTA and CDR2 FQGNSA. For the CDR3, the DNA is TGTGCCAGCAGCTTTAGCGGGAGGGGGGAGACCCAGTACTTC. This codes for CASSFSGRGETQYF.

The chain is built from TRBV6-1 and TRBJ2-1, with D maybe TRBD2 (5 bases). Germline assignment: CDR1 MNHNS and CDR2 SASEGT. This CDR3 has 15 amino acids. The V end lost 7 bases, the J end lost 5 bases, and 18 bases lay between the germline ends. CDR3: CASKPRSGTNNEQFF. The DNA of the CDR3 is TGTGCCAGCAAACCCAGGAGCGGCACTAACAATGAGCAGTTCTTC.

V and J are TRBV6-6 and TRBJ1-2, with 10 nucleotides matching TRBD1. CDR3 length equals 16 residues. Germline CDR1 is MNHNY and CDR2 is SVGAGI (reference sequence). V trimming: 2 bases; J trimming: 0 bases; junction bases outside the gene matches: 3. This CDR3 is CASSYPGTGANYGYTF. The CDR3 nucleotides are TGTGCCAGCAGTTACCCCGGGACAGGGGCTAACTATGGCTACACCTTC.

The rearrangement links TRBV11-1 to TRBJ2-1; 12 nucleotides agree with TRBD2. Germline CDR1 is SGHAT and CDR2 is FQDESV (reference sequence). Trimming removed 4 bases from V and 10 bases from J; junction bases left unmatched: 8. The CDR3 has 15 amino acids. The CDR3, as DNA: TGTGCCAGCAGCTCACCTAGCGGGAGGGTTCCCGAGCAGTTCTTC. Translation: CASSSPSGRVPEQFF.

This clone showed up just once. The CDR3 DNA sequence: TGTGCTAGTGCGAACAATCGGATTGTGGGGACTAGCGGGGGACACAATGAGCAGTTCTTC. Residues: CASANNRIVGTSGGHNEQFF. This chain joins TRBV12-5 and TRBJ2-1; 14 bases are shared with TRBD2. In germline, CDR1 is LGHNT, CDR2 FRNRAP. V was clipped by 7 bases and J by 5 bases; unmatched bases: 19. The CDR3 totals 20 residues.

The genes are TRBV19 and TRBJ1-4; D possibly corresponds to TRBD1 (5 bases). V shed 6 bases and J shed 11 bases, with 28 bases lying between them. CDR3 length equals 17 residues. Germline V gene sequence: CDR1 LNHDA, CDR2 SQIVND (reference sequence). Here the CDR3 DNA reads TGTGCCAGTAGCACAAATATACCGGGACGTTCGGGGGAGAAACTGTTTTTT. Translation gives CASSTNIPGRSGEKLFF.

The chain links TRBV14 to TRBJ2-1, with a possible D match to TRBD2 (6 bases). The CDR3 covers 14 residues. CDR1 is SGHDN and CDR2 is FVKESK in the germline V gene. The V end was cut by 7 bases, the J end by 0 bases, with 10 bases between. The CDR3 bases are TGTGCCAGCAATGGCGGGACCTCCTACAATGAGCAGTTCTTC. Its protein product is CASNGGTSYNEQFF.

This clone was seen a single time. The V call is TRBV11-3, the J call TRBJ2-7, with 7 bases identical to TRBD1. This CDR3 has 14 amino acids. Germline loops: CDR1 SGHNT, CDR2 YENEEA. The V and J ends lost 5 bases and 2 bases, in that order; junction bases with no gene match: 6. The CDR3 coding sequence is TGTGCCAGCAGCCATCGACAGGGTACCTACGAGCAGTACTTC. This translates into CASSHRQGTYEQYF.

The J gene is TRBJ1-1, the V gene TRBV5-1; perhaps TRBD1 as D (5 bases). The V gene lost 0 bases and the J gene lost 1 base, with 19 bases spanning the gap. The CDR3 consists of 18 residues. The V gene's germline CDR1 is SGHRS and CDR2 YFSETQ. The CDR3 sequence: CASSLGPGRGLGNTEAFF. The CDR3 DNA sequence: TGCGCCAGCAGCTTGGGGCCCGGGAGGGGTTTGGGGAACACTGAAGCTTTCTTT.

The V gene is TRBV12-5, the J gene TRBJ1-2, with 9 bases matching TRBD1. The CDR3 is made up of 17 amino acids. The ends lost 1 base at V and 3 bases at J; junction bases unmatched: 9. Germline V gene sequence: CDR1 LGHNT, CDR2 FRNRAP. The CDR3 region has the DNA TGTGCTAGTGGTTTGGACGAGGGACAGGGCTTTGACTATGGCTACACCTTC. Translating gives CASGLDEGQGFDYGYTF.

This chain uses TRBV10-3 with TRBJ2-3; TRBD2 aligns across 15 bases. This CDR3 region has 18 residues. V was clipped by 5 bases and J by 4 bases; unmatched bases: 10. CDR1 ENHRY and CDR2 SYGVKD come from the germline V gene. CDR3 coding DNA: TGTGCCATCAGTTTACCCCTGGGACTAGCGGGAGGTTCAGATACGCAGTATTTT. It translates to CAISLPLGLAGGSDTQYF.

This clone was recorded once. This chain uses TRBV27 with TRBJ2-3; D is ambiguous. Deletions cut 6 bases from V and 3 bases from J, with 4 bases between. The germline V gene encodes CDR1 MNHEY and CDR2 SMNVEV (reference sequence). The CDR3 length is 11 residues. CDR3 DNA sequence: TGTGCCAGCAGAGCGACAGATACGCAGTATTTT. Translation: CASRATDTQYF.

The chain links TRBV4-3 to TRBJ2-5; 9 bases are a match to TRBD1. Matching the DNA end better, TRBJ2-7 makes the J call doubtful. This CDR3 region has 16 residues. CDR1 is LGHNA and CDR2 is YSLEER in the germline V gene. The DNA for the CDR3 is TGCGCCAGCAGCCAAGAGGTCGGGACAGGGTCCTACGAGCAGTACTTC. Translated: CASSQEVGTGSYEQYF.

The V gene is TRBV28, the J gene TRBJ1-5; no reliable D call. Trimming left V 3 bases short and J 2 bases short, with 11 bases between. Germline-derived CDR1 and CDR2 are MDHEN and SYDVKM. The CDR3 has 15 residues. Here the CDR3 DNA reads TGTGCCAGCAGTTTGTCCCTTGCAGGCAATCAGCCCCAGCATTTT. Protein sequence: CASSLSLAGNQPQHF.

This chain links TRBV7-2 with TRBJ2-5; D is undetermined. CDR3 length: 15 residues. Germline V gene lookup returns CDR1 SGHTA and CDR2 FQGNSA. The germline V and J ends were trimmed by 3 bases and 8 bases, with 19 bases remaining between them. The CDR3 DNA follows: TGTGCCAGCAGCTTCTCTAAGAGTGCGGTTGCAACCCAGTACTTC. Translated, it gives CASSFSKSAVATQYF.

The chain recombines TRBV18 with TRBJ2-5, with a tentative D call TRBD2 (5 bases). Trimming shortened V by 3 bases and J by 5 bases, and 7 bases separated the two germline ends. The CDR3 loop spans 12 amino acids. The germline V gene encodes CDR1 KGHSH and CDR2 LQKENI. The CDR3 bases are TGTGCCAGCTCACCGGGCGGGGAGACCCAGTACTTC. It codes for CASSPGGETQYF.

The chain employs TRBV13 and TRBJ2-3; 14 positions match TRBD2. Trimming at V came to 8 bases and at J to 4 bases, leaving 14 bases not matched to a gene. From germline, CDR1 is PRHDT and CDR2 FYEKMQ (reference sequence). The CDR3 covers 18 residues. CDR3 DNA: TGTGCCAGCGCCCTTATTGTAGGGGGACTAGCGGGAGCAGATACGCAGTATTTT. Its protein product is CASALIVGGLAGADTQYF.

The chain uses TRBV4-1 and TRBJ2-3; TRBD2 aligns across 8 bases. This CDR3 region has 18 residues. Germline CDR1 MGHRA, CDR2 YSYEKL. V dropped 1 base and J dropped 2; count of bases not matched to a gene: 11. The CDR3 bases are TGCGCCAGCAGCCAAGCTCTCGTGGCGGGAGGACCCACAGATACGCAGTATTTT. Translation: CASSQALVAGGPTDTQYF.

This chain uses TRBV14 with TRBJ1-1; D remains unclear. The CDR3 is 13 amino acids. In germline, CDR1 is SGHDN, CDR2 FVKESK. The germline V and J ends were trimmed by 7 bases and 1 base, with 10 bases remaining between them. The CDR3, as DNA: TGTGCCAGCACTTCGTCCCCGAACACTGAAGCTTTCTTT. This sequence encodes CASTSSPNTEAFF.

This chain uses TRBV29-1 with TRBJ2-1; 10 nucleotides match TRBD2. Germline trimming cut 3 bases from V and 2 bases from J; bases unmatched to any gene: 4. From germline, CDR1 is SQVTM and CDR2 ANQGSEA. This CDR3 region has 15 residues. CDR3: CSVDLAGEAYNEQFF. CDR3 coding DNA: TGCAGCGTTGACCTAGCGGGAGAAGCCTACAATGAGCAGTTCTTC.

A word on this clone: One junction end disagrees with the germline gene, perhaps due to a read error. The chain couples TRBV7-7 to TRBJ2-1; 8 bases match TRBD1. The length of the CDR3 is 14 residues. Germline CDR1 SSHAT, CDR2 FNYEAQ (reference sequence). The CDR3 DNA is TGTGCTAGCAGCTTAGGACAGGGTGACAATGAGCAGTTCTTC. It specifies CASSLGQGDNEQFF.

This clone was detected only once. The CDR3 DNA is TGTGCCAGCAGTCCCCGGACAGGGGGCGTGGAGACCCAGTACTTC. Its translation is CASSPRTGGVETQYF. The rearrangement joins TRBV6-5 to TRBJ2-5, with 11 bases fitting TRBD1. Germline V gene sequence: CDR1 MNHEY, CDR2 SVGAGI. The CDR3 length is 15 residues. Trimming at V came to 5 bases and at J to 5 bases, leaving 7 bases not matched to a gene.